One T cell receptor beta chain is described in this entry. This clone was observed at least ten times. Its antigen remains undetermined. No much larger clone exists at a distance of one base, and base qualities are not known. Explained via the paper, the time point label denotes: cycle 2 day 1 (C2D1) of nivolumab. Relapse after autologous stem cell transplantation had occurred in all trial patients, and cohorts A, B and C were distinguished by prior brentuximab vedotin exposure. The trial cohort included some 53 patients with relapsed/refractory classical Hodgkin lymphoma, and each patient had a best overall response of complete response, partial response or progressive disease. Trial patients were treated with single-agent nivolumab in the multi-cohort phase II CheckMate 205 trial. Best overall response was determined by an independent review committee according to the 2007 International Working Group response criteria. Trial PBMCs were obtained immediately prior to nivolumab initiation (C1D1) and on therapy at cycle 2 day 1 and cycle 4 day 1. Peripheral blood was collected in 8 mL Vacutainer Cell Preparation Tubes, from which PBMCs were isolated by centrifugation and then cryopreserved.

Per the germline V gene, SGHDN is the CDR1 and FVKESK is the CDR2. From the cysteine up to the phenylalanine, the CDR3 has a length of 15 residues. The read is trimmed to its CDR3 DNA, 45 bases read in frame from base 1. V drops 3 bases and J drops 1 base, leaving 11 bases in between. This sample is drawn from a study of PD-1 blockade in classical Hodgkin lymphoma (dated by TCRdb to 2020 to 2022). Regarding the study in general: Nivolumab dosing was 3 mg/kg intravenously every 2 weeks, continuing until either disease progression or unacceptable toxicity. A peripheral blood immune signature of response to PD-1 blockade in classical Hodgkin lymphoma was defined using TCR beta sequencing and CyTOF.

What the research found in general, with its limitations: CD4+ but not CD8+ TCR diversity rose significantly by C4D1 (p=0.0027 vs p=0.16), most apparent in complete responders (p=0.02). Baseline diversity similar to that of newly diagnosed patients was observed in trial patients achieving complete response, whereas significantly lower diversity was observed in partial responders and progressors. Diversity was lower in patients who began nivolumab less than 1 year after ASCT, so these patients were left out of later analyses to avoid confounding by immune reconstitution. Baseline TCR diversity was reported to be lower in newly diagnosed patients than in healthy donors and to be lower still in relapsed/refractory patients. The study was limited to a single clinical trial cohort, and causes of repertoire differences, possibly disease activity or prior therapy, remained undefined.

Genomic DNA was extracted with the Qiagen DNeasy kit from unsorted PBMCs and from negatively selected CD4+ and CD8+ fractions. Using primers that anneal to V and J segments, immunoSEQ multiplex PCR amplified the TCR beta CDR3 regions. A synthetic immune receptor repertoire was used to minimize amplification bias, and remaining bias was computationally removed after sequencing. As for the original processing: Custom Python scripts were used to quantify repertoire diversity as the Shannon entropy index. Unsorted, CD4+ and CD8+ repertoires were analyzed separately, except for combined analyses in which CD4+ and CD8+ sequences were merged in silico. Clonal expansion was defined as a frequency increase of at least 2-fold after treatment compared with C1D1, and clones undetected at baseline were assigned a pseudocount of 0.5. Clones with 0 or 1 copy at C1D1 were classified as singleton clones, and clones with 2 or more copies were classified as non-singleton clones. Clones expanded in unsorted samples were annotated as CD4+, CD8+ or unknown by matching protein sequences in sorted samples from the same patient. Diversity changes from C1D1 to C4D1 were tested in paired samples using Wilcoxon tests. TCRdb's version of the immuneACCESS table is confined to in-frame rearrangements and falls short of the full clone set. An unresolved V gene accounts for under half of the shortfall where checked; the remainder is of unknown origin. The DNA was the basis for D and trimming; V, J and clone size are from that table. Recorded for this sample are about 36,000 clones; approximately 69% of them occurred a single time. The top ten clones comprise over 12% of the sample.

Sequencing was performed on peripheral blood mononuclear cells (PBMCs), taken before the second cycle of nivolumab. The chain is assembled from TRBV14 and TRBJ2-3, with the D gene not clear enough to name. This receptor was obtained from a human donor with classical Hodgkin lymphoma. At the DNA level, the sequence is TGTGCCAGCAGCCACCTCCGCGGCGGCACAGATACGCAGTATTTT. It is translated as CASSHLRGGTDTQYF.